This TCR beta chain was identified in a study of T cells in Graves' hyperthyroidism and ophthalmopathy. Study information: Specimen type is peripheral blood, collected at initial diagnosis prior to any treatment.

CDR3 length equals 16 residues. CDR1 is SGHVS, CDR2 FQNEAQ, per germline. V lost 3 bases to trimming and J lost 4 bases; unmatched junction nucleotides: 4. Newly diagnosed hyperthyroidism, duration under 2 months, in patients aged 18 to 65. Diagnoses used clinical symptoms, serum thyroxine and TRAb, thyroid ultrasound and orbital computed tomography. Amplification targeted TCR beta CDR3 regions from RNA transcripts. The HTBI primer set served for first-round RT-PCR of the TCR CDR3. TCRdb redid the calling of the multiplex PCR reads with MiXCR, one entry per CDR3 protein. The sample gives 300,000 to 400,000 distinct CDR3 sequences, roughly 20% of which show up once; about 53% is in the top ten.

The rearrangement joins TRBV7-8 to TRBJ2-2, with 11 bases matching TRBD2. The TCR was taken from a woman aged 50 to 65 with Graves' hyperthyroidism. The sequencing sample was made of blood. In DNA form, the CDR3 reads TGTGCCAGCAGCTTGGGACTAGCGGTTCGCACCGGGGAGCTGTTTTTT. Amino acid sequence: CASSLGLAVRTGELFF. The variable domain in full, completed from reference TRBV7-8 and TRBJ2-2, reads GAGVSQSPRYKVAKRGQDVALRCDPISGHVSLFWYQQALGQGPEFLTYFQNEAQLDKSGLPSDRFFAERPEGSVSTLKIQRTQQEDSAVYLCASSLGLAVRTGELFFGEGSRLTVL.